This TCR beta chain was recovered during a study of OX40 agonist ivuxolimab in advanced cancers. Study conclusions and caveats: In the expanded peripheral T cells, antigen specificity was never determined.

Using immunoSEQ multiplex PCR, the repertoire was profiled, and TCRdb retains in-frame clones only, with some absent. The table records approximately 58,000 clones, 88% of them present only once. Note on this clone: Its cognate antigen is unknown.

If patients had autoimmune disease history or systemic immunosuppression, they were excluded. Germline V CDR1 and CDR2: MGHRA, YSYEKL. This CDR3 has 16 amino acids. Trimming took off 0 bases at V and 1 base at J, with 10 bases between the two ends. The TCR was taken from an adult with an advanced solid tumor such as melanoma, head and neck, liver or kidney cancer. The sample here was CD4+ or CD8+ T cells sorted from blood, taken in a trial of the OX40 agonist ivuxolimab. The chain joins TRBV4-1 to TRBJ1-5, with D uncertain. The CDR3 loop is CASSQEGSGSNQPQHF. The CDR3 DNA sequence: TGCGCCAGCAGCCAAGAAGGTTCGGGGAGCAATCAGCCCCAGCATTTT.